This T cell receptor (beta chain) was profiled in a study of cytomegalovirus exposure and HLA in healthy donors (dated by TCRdb to the late 2010s). Looking at the study overall: An earlier analysis of roughly 570 of the donors reported around 280 Gb of sequence data and about 120 million unique TCR beta sequences obtained from about 180 million T cells. The number of typed donors differed by locus: roughly 620-630 for A, B, C, DRB1 and DQB1; 500 to 550 for DQA1; around 580 for DPA1; and roughly 450 for DPB1. The study used immunosequencing to profile the T cell repertoires of approximately 650 subjects and linked those repertoires to cytomegalovirus serostatus. Rather than drawing on any new phenotypic data, the later analysis identified candidate immune exposures from TCR beta sequences and the way those sequences occurred across donors. The genetic ancestry cluster associated with self-reported Caucasian donors included 65% to 90% of the 350 to 500 genotyped donors. To predict cytomegalovirus infection status, the study brought together high-throughput TCR immunosequencing, statistical association of individual TCRs with disease status, and machine learning. In an earlier analysis of more than 550 of the donors, high-throughput TCR beta sequencing was used to judge whether each TCR beta V gene segment behaved as functional or pseudogenic. In a later genetic analysis, genome-wide SNP genotypes for about three fifths of the roughly 670 donors were used, and that subset was treated as a discovery cohort. A later analysis re-examined previously published TCR beta repertoires from hundreds of donors and added high-resolution HLA genotyping to investigate patterns of TCR occurrence. A separate validation cohort of over a hundred different subjects was used in addition to the roughly 720-subject first cohort. An early release covering about 600 HLA-typed donors comprised approximately 290 gigabases of sequencing data and around 86 million unique TCR sequences. Donor age, sex, ethnicity and CMV serostatus were collected together with the repertoire data. The study aimed to test whether signatures of past pathogen exposure could be identified by cataloging public T cell receptors. A handful of DR-DQ haplotypes were handled as single units for association and clustering because linkage in the cohort was strong. Both class I and class II loci were covered by HLA typing, at four-digit resolution. On average, roughly 250,000 unique TCR beta nucleotide sequences were sequenced per donor among fewer than 500 genotyped donors of the cohort, with around 19% of those sequences being non-productive. Every discovery cohort repertoire had been produced on one sequencing platform. What the work shows at the level of the full study, not this receptor alone: Several of the top co-occurrence clusters appeared to be linked to parvovirus B19, influenza, CMV and Epstein-Barr virus, according to a later analysis. Broadly in line with IMGT annotations, most TCR beta V segments showed up in productive rearrangements about 90% or about 30% of the time in an earlier analysis of around 550 of the donors. According to the authors, the approach could potentially be generalized to other disease states and immunological phenotypes. A group of highly shared sequence variants was considered likely to be a technical artifact of the sequencing pipeline. Three of the identified cytomegalovirus-associated TCR beta chains were confirmed in vitro to be specific for cytomegalovirus antigens. The 87-base-pair reads could not distinguish some IMGT-functional V segments, including TRBV6-2 and TRBV6-3, so those segments were excluded. Most TCR sequences were seen in very few donors, while some public TCRs were found in many individuals. Specific HLA alleles were associated with more than 15,000 TCR beta sequences at a false discovery rate of 0.05 in a later analysis. When HLA alleles, especially DR and DQ, strongly co-occurred, TCR associations were difficult to assign to individual alleles. A further reported finding was that TCR beta sequences accurately predicted the HLA-A and HLA-B alleles for most subjects in the first cohort. Because counts were too low, approximately 18 rarely observed V segments, including chromosome 9 orphons, were excluded from the earlier analysis of 587 of the donors. In a later analysis, TCR association rates were found to vary across HLA loci, with the most associated TCRs seen for DRB1 alleles and the fewest for HLA-C alleles. In a later analysis, most CMV-associated TCR beta chains were found to appear HLA-restricted, with HLA associations seemingly driven largely by CMV exposure. According to a later genetic analysis, donors in an Asian-associated ancestry cluster had fewer N-insertions in productive TCRs than the roughly 700-donor mean. An association between a missense DCLRE1C variant and V-gene and J-gene trimming of TCR beta chains was found in a later genetic analysis and replicated in an independent cohort. Linkage disequilibrium might explain the correlated functional status among segregating V segments, but an unknown experimental factor could not be excluded. In both the original and validation cohorts, the classifier was reported to diagnose cytomegalovirus status with high specificity and sensitivity. The presence/absence analyses assumed that sequencing depth was roughly uniform across donors, and that assumption may not be true. CMV serostatus was the only immune exposure information available for the cohort. HLA typing was unavailable for some donors at each locus, so association tests used only the typed subset. The cohort was sequenced for TCR beta chains only, and without alpha or paired-chain data the features that could be detected were limited. The study gave a list of 150 to 200 TCR beta chains associated with cytomegalovirus. A later analysis found that HLA-associated TCR beta chains were more clonally expanded and had lower generation probabilities than equally common non-associated chains.

The germline ends are 14 bases apart after V is trimmed by 5 bases and J by 9 bases. CDR1 and CDR2 are read off the germline V gene as SGHTA and FQGNSA. Spanning cysteine to phenylalanine, the CDR3 consists of 13 amino acids. Here the CDR3 DNA is all that survives: 39 bases in frame from base 1. Libraries were built with the immunoSEQ multiplex PCR assay. The multiplex PCR relied on a mix of 60 forward primers for TCR Vbeta segments and 13 reverse primers for TCR Jbeta segments. The CDR3 region of rearranged TCR beta genes was amplified from genomic DNA by a multiplex PCR assay. On the Illumina HiSeq System, the amplified TCR beta libraries were sequenced as 87-base-pair reads. As for the authors' bioinformatics: Across the 670 or so repertoires, a later analysis counted around 80 million unique TCR beta chains, roughly 11 million of which were shared by at least two donors. To remove PCR and sequencing errors, raw reads were error-corrected and collapsed into unique sequences using a nearest-neighbor algorithm that merged closely related sequences. V, D and J gene segments were assigned by aligning CDR3 sequences to IMGT reference sequences. For a sequence to be retained, at least a six-nucleotide match to both a V gene segment and a J gene segment was required. A rearrangement was called productive if the CDR3 had no stop codons and remained in frame with V and J, and every other rearrangement was called non-productive. Following IMGT convention, CDR3 was defined as the stretch from the second conserved V-encoded cysteine up to the conserved J-encoded phenylalanine. The earlier analysis of 550 to 650 of the donors excluded any sequence lacking an unambiguous match to a single V gene segment. An earlier analysis of almost 600 of the donors classified V segments as functional when productive rearrangements were above 56.7% and as segregating when the standard deviation between donors was above 5%. A statistical classification framework was built for diagnosing cytomegalovirus status from the catalog of TCR beta chain sequences. V and J gene assignment, in a later analysis, came from comparing TCR nucleotide sequences with IMGT/GENE-DB human TR gene sequences. In a later analysis, CDR3 sequences and most-parsimonious VDJ recombination scenarios were assigned using the TCRdist pipeline. In a later analysis, every TCR beta chain was defined by the combination of its CDR3 amino acid sequence and its V-gene family, and reads without a unique V-gene family were dropped. As a way to deal with suspected cross-contamination and a sequencing artifact, a later analysis dropped hundreds of nucleotide sequences that were highly shared and had low generation probability. For each public chain, a later analysis derived a clonal expansion index from normalized ranks of inferred template counts within each repertoire. Generation probabilities in a later analysis came from a VDJ recombination model fitted to out-of-frame rearrangements, and those results were checked against IGoR. Hypergeometric tests were used in a later analysis to score TCR-TCR, TCR-HLA and TCR-CMV co-occurrence, with a repertoire-size bias correction applied to the TCR pairs. False discovery rates were estimated in a later analysis by permuting HLA or CMV assignments 20 times. In a later analysis, co-occurring TCRs were grouped using DBSCAN, and TCRdist sequence similarity was added for clustering within HLA-allele-positive subsets. For co-occurrence clustering, repertoires with fewer than 30,000 or more than 120,000 public chains were excluded, along with roughly 5 repertoires with anomalous nucleotide sharing. In TCRdb, the immuneACCESS table is reduced to in-frame sequences with V and J assigned. These tables do not hold every clone; where another copy was compared, an unresolved V gene accounts for under half, and the others remain unexplained. Clone size and the V and J calls come from that table; the DNA yielded D and trimming. The sample profile shows approximately 110,000 clones; around three quarters of them were found once. The ten largest clonotypes hold roughly 13% of the sample.

The cohort comprised more than 550 healthy bone marrow donors. At the time of sampling, every cohort member was nominally healthy, though immune exposures that went unrecorded were likely present. The donor tested CMV seropositive and was one of the 289 seropositive cohort members. A peripheral blood sample was provided by each donor, and peripheral blood mononuclear cells were used for TCR beta sequencing. Genomic DNA extraction from the blood cell samples was performed with the Qiagen DNeasy Blood Extraction Kit. As concerns this clone: What antigen it recognizes has not been identified. Base quality data are lacking; no much larger clone is found one base away.

This sequence was found in a woman aged 55-70 years in good health and CMV-seropositive. The sample consisted of PBMCs. The V and J segments used are TRBV7-2 and TRBJ1-5; a tentative D match to TRBD1 spans 6 bases. The base sequence is TGTGCCAGCAGCCGAGGGGGGGAAGGGCCCCAGCATTTT. Translated, this gives CASSRGGEGPQHF.